Listed below are T cell receptor beta chains from one sample, sequenced in a study of T cell repertoires in cytomegalovirus infection. TCRdb reprocessed the reads with MiXCR, giving one entry per CDR3 protein. The data contain under 200,000 distinct CDR3 sequences, under 30% of them singletons. The source material was PBMCs. Receptor source: a human donor in good health (CMV status not recorded). Some clones in this sample may be carry-over from other donors' samples. Both conserved end residues are trimmed from each CDR3.

cdr3_aa: ASSPTSSQDEQF
v_call: TRBV7-3
j_call: TRBJ2-1

cdr3_aa: SVEDGGGSAYGYT
v_call: TRBV29-1
j_call: TRBJ1-2

cdr3_aa: ASSLGDTSNTEAF
v_call: TRBV12-3/TRBV12-4
j_call: TRBJ1-1

cdr3_aa: ASSVAGGPDTQY
v_call: TRBV2
j_call: TRBJ2-3

cdr3_aa: ASGLRQGNTIY
v_call: TRBV12-5
j_call: TRBJ1-3

cdr3_aa: ASSALRNYGYT
v_call: TRBV12-3/TRBV12-4
j_call: TRBJ1-2

cdr3_aa: ASSYGEGLTEAF
v_call: TRBV6-2/TRBV6-3
j_call: TRBJ1-1

cdr3_aa: ASSLGALETQY
v_call: TRBV7-9
j_call: TRBJ2-5

cdr3_aa: ASRAGPDNEQF
v_call: TRBV18
j_call: TRBJ2-1

cdr3_aa: ASRLGSAETQY
v_call: TRBV11-2
j_call: TRBJ2-5

cdr3_aa: ASSDMDGGYT
v_call: TRBV7-3
j_call: TRBJ1-2

cdr3_aa: ASRGDPATNEKLF
v_call: TRBV12-3/TRBV12-4
j_call: TRBJ1-4

cdr3_aa: ASSHRDSRYNEQF
v_call: TRBV7-6
j_call: TRBJ2-1

cdr3_aa: ASSLNSGGEETQY
v_call: TRBV7-2
j_call: TRBJ2-5

cdr3_aa: ASSLVGSATEAF
v_call: TRBV5-1
j_call: TRBJ1-1

cdr3_aa: ASSSLTGALNTEAF
v_call: TRBV5-1
j_call: TRBJ1-1

cdr3_aa: ASSIQGAHNEQF
v_call: TRBV5-5
j_call: TRBJ2-1

cdr3_aa: ASSRDRTNTEAF
v_call: TRBV2
j_call: TRBJ1-1

cdr3_aa: SARDGRRVRSSYNEQF
v_call: TRBV20-1
j_call: TRBJ2-1

cdr3_aa: ASSSGQGIWGGSLRVLT
v_call: TRBV12-3/TRBV12-4
j_call: TRBJ2-6

cdr3_aa: AISDNGSGNTEAF
v_call: TRBV10-3
j_call: TRBJ1-1

cdr3_aa: ASSPTAEGSYNEQF
v_call: TRBV6-2/TRBV6-3
j_call: TRBJ2-1

cdr3_aa: ASSFGDRDEQY
v_call: TRBV3-1
j_call: TRBJ2-7

cdr3_aa: SVVRQSGLYGYT
v_call: TRBV29-1
j_call: TRBJ1-2

cdr3_aa: ASSPRTGTGEQY
v_call: TRBV12-3/TRBV12-4
j_call: TRBJ2-7

cdr3_aa: ASSPRTGEGEKLF
v_call: TRBV12-3/TRBV12-4
j_call: TRBJ1-4

cdr3_aa: ASSSGGDTEAF
v_call: TRBV7-2
j_call: TRBJ1-1

cdr3_aa: ASSVEGGYGYT
v_call: TRBV9
j_call: TRBJ1-2

cdr3_aa: ASSLLGRSSTDTQY
v_call: TRBV2
j_call: TRBJ2-3

cdr3_aa: ASSLAGLAYNSPLH
v_call: TRBV5-1
j_call: TRBJ1-6

cdr3_aa: ASSTTHYRKNTEAF
v_call: TRBV25-1
j_call: TRBJ1-1

cdr3_aa: ASSPASGVYNEQF
v_call: TRBV12-3/TRBV12-4
j_call: TRBJ2-1

cdr3_aa: ASSQGVSDTQSVKLF
v_call: TRBV4-1
j_call: TRBJ1-4

cdr3_aa: ASRPGANTGELF
v_call: TRBV2
j_call: TRBJ2-2

cdr3_aa: ATRGEGAF
v_call: TRBV19
j_call: TRBJ1-1

cdr3_aa: ASSSDRLRT
v_call: TRBV5-4
j_call: TRBJ1-2

cdr3_aa: ASSPLGGGNSPLH
v_call: TRBV4-3
j_call: TRBJ1-6

cdr3_aa: ASSVSRGRTEAF
v_call: TRBV5-1
j_call: TRBJ1-1

cdr3_aa: ASSELETQY
v_call: TRBV6-1
j_call: TRBJ2-5

cdr3_aa: SAREVTNTDTQY
v_call: TRBV20-1
j_call: TRBJ2-3

cdr3_aa: ASSPDGSSGANVLT
v_call: TRBV4-3
j_call: TRBJ2-6

cdr3_aa: ASSDYLNTEAF
v_call: TRBV7-2
j_call: TRBJ1-1

cdr3_aa: ASSGGPNTEAF
v_call: TRBV12-3/TRBV12-4
j_call: TRBJ1-1

cdr3_aa: ASSSNNLPGDRGDTGELF
v_call: TRBV7-3
j_call: TRBJ2-2

cdr3_aa: ASSLRLVNTEAF
v_call: TRBV7-2
j_call: TRBJ1-1

cdr3_aa: SARAGRPRAF
v_call: TRBV20-1
j_call: TRBJ1-1

cdr3_aa: ASSRSGVSGKNEQF
v_call: TRBV19
j_call: TRBJ2-1

cdr3_aa: ASSQALETYEQY
v_call: TRBV4-3
j_call: TRBJ2-7

cdr3_aa: SVVRAGTDTQY
v_call: TRBV29-1
j_call: TRBJ2-3

cdr3_aa: AISVSGGYNEQF
v_call: TRBV10-3
j_call: TRBJ2-1

cdr3_aa: ASSEASGGLYEQY
v_call: TRBV6-4
j_call: TRBJ2-7

cdr3_aa: ASSSSGRTGDTQY
v_call: TRBV7-2
j_call: TRBJ2-3

cdr3_aa: ASNSPGQSREQY
v_call: TRBV28
j_call: TRBJ2-7

cdr3_aa: ASNSPTGTNTGELF
v_call: TRBV12-3/TRBV12-4
j_call: TRBJ2-2

cdr3_aa: ASSLETDTEAF
v_call: TRBV7-2
j_call: TRBJ1-1

cdr3_aa: ASSVHRGQANEKLF
v_call: TRBV19
j_call: TRBJ1-4

cdr3_aa: ASTIAGGGYEQY
v_call: TRBV7-2
j_call: TRBJ2-7

cdr3_aa: ASSPGQRPYEQY
v_call: TRBV7-3
j_call: TRBJ2-7